This T cell receptor (beta chain) was obtained from a study of blood T cells in healthy people across ages. Study as a whole: Researchers report that template switching captured about one barcoded beta molecule per two T cells.

Losses at the gene ends were 4 bases for V and 6 bases for J; bases not matched to a gene: 6. The CDR3 length is 16 residues. Germline V gene lookup returns CDR1 SGHRS and CDR2 YFSETQ. A sample-barcoded 5' primer and a J-beta primer mix were used in a second PCR of about 7 to 12 cycles. TCRdb re-analysed the 5' RACE reads in MiXCR, keeping a single row per CDR3 protein. Of hundreds of thousands of distinct CDR3 sequences in the sample, roughly 49% were seen once. The rearrangement joins TRBV5-1 to TRBJ2-2, with 13 bases aligning to TRBD2. The clonotype comes from a woman aged 60-75 years in good health. What was sequenced was blood. This chain's CDR3 is CASSPGTSGTAGELFF. For the CDR3, the DNA is TGCGCCAGCAGCCCGGGGACTAGCGGGACCGCCGGGGAGCTGTTTTTT.